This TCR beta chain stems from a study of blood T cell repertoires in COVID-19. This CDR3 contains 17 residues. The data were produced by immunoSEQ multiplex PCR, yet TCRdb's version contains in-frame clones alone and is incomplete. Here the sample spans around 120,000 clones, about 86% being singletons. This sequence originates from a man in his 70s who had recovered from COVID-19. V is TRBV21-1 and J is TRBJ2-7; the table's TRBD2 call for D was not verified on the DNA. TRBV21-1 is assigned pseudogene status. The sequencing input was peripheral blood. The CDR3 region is CASRKSGAGQGSYEQYF. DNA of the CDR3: TGTGCCAGCAGGAAAAGTGGCGCGGGGCAGGGCTCCTACGAGCAGTACTTC.